This T cell receptor beta chain was profiled in a study of T cell responses to AZD1222 COVID-19 vaccine. Study results and limitations: Among vaccine-associated CD4 TCRs, coverage spanned spike, with dominance at 160-218 and 743-854. Repertoire collection took place solely once the T cell response had peaked. Clonal diversity may have been underestimated in mostly white British donors. Nearly half of spike-specific TCRs reportedly target unmutated variant regions.

The assay was immunoSEQ multiplex PCR, and TCRdb's table has in-frame clones only and misses some. The sample lists around 85,000 clones, 70% to 90% occurring once. Points on this clone: Its antigen is unknown.

CDR1 is SEHNR, CDR2 FQNEAQ, per germline (reference sequence). This CDR3 has 14 amino acids. V shed 3 bases and J shed 5 bases, with 11 bases lying between them. This sequence was found in an adult in good health. The sequences come from peripheral blood, collected on day 0 of AZD1222 vaccination. The chain links TRBV7-9 to TRBJ2-1; D possibly corresponds to TRBD2 (5 bases). CDR3 region: CASSLRELNNEQFF. DNA for the CDR3: TGTGCCAGCAGCTTGAGGGAGCTAAACAATGAGCAGTTCTTC.